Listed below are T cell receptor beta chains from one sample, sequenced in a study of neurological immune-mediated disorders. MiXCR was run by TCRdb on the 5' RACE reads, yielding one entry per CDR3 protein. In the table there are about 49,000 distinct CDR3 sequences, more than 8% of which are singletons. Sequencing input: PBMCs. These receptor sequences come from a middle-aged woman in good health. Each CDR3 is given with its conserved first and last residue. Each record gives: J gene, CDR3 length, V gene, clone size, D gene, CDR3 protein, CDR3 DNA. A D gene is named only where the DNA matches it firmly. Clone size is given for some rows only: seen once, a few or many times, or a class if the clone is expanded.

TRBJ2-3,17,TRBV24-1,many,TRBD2,CATSDPGLAGGTDTQYF,TGTGCCACCAGTGACCCCGGACTAGCGGGAGGAACCGATACGCAGTATTTT
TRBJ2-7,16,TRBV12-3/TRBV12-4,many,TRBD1,CASSLAQPGQNYEQYF,TGTGCCAGCAGTTTAGCGCAACCGGGACAGAACTACGAGCAGTACTTC
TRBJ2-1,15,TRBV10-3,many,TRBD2,CAISEPGLGANEQFF,TGTGCCATCAGTGAGCCGGGACTAGGAGCCAATGAGCAGTTCTTC
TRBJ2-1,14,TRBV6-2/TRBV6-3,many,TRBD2,CASSLGLAAYEQFF,TGTGCCAGCAGCCTTGGACTAGCGGCCTACGAGCAGTTCTTC
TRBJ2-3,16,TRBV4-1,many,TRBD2,CASSGPSGGAADTQYF,TGCGCCAGCAGCGGACCGAGCGGGGGGGCGGCAGATACGCAGTATTTT
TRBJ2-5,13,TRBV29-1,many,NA,CSVLRGSGETQYF,TGCAGCGTCCTGAGGGGATCAGGCGAGACCCAGTACTTC
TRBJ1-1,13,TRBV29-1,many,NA,CSVRTGSGTEAFF,TGCAGCGTCCGTACAGGGTCGGGCACTGAAGCTTTCTTT
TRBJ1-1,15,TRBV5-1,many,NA,CASSLGGRLNTEAFF,TGCGCCAGCAGCTTGGGGGGTCGGTTGAACACTGAAGCTTTCTTT
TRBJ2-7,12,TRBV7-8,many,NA,CASSIDRNEQYF,TGTGCCAGCAGTATCGACAGGAACGAGCAGTACTTC
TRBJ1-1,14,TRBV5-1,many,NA,CASSLQLGGTEAFF,TGCGCCAGCAGCTTGCAGCTCGGAGGCACTGAAGCTTTCTTT
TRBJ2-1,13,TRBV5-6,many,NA,CASRRGQYNEQFF,TGTGCCAGCAGACGAGGACAGTACAATGAGCAGTTCTTC
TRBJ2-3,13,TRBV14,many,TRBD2,CASSRGSPDTQYF,TGTGCCAGCAGCCGCGGGAGTCCAGATACGCAGTATTTT
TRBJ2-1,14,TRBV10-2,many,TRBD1,CASSGQGQGNEQFF,TGCGCCAGCAGTGGACAGGGGCAAGGGAATGAGCAGTTCTTC
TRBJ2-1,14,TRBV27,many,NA,CASSHARGRNEQFF,TGTGCCAGCAGTCACGCGAGGGGAAGGAATGAGCAGTTCTTC
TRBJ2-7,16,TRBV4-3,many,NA,CASSQDQFPYTYEQYF,TGCGCCAGCAGCCAAGATCAGTTTCCGTATACCTACGAGCAGTACTTC
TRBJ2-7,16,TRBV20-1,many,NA,CSARDMASPPVYEQYF,TGCAGTGCTAGAGATATGGCCTCACCCCCTGTCTACGAGCAGTACTTC
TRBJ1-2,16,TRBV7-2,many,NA,CASSLVGSMGPYGYTF,TGTGCCAGCAGCTTAGTCGGCAGTATGGGTCCCTATGGCTACACCTTC
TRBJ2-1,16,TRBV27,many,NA,CASRRSGPHSYNEQFF,TGTGCCAGCAGGCGGTCGGGTCCTCACTCCTACAATGAGCAGTTCTTC
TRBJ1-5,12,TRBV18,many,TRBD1,CATRQGNQPQHF,TGTGCCACCCGACAGGGGAATCAGCCCCAGCATTTT
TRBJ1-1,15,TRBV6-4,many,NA,CASSERDDGNTEAFF,TGTGCCAGCAGTGAACGGGACGACGGGAACACTGAAGCTTTCTTT
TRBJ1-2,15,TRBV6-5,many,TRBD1,CASSYFLDRPGGYTF,TGTGCCAGCAGTTACTTCCTGGACAGGCCCGGTGGCTACACCTTC
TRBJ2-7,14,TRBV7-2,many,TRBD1,CASSFTGVGYEQYF,TGTGCCAGCAGCTTTACAGGGGTGGGCTACGAGCAGTACTTC
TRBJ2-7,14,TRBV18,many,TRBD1,CASSPDRVVDEQYF,TGTGCCAGCTCCCCAGACAGGGTTGTCGACGAGCAGTACTTC
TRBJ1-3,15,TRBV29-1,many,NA,CSATIHGDRGNTIYF,TGCAGCGCCACCATCCATGGGGACCGTGGAAACACCATATATTTT
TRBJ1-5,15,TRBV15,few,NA,CATSRDLGYNQPQHF,TGTGCCACCAGCAGAGATCTTGGATACAATCAGCCCCAGCATTTT
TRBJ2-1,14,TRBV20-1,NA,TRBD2,CGGLAGGAWNEQFF,TGCGGAGGTCTAGCGGGGGGAGCTTGGAATGAGCAGTTCTTC
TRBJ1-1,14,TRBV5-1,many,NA,CASSPVPAGTEAFF,TGCGCCAGCAGCCCGGTCCCAGCGGGCACTGAAGCTTTCTTT
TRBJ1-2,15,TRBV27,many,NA,CASRELAVENYGYTF,TGTGCCAGCAGGGAATTGGCAGTAGAAAACTATGGCTACACCTTC
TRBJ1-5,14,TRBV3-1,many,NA,CASSQYPGNQPQHF,TGTGCCAGCAGCCAATATCCGGGCAATCAGCCCCAGCATTTT
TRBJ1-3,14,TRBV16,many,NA,CASSQARSGNTIYF,TGTGCCAGCAGCCAAGCCAGGTCTGGAAACACCATATATTTT
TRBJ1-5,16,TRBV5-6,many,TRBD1,CASSVGTDLGVQPQHF,TGTGCCAGCAGCGTTGGGACAGATTTAGGTGTTCAGCCCCAGCATTTT
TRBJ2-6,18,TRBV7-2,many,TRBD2,CASTPVLAGSSGANVLTF,TGTGCCAGCACCCCTGTCCTAGCGGGGAGCTCTGGGGCCAACGTCCTGACTTTC
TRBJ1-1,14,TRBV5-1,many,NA,CASSLDRDTTEAFF,TGCGCCAGCAGCTTGGACAGGGACACCACTGAAGCTTTCTTT
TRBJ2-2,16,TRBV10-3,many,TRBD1,CAISDPGTGVTGELFF,TGTGCCATCAGCGATCCCGGGACAGGGGTCACCGGGGAGCTGTTTTTT
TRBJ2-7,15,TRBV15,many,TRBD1,CATSREPTGGYEQYF,TGTGCCACCAGCAGGGAGCCGACAGGGGGCTACGAGCAGTACTTC
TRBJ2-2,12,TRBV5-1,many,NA,CASSLQSGELFF,TGCGCCAGCAGCCTACAGTCCGGGGAGCTGTTTTTT
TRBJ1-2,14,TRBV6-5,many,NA,CASSLTGTGYGYTF,TGTGCCAGCAGTTTAACAGGGACGGGCTATGGCTACACCTTC
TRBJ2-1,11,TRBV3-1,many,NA,CASSQGNEQFF,TGTGCCAGCAGCCAAGGCAATGAGCAGTTCTTC
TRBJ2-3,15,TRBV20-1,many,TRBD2,CSASRISGVTDTQYF,TGCAGTGCTAGTAGGATTAGCGGGGTCACAGATACGCAGTATTTT
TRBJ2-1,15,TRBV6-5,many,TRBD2,CASSSLAGGGDEQFF,TGTGCCAGCAGTTCCCTAGCGGGAGGAGGGGATGAGCAGTTCTTC
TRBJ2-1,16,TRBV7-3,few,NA,CASSLRLTRSYNEQFF,TGTGCCAGCAGCTTAAGGCTCACCCGCTCCTACAATGAGCAGTTCTTC
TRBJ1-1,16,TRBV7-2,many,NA,CASSLALGGEGTEAFF,TGTGCCAGCAGCTTAGCGCTTGGGGGAGAGGGCACTGAAGCTTTCTTT
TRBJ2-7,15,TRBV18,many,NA,CASSRQGKGAYEQYF,TGTGCCAGCTCACGGCAGGGTAAGGGTGCCTACGAGCAGTACTTC
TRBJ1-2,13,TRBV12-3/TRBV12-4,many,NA,CASSLEQRGGYTF,TGTGCCAGCAGTTTGGAACAGCGTGGTGGCTACACCTTC
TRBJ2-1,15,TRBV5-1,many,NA,CASKASVSSYNEQFF,TGCGCCAGCAAGGCTAGCGTGAGCTCCTACAATGAGCAGTTCTTC
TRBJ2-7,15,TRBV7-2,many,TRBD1,CASSLEGTGSYEQYF,TGTGCCAGCAGCTTAGAAGGGACAGGGTCCTACGAGCAGTACTTC